Each of the 18 T cell receptor beta chains below was sequenced from the same sample in a study of Graves' ophthalmopathy and Graves' hyperthyroidism. The sequenced template was RNA, covering the TCR beta CDR3 region. First-round RT-PCR relied on HTBI primers, and a second-round multiplex PCR came next. TCRdb re-analysed the multiplex PCR reads in MiXCR, keeping a single row per CDR3 protein. The profile covers 900,000 to 1,200,000 distinct CDR3 sequences, with approximately 35% appearing a single time and 11% taken by the ten largest. The material sequenced was peripheral blood or thyroid tissue (not recorded which). The receptors were sampled from an adult man with Graves' hyperthyroidism.

The chain carries TRBV10-2 and TRBJ2-7, with 9 bases that match TRBD1. The CDR3 runs 13 residues. V shed 6 bases, J shed 4 bases, and the junction held 4 bases outside the gene matches. Germline-derived CDR1 and CDR2 are WSHSY and SAAADI. The CDR3 bases are TGCGCCAGCAGACTGGGACAGGGTTACGAGCAGTACTTC. Translated: CASRLGQGYEQYF.

This clonotype appeared many times. This chain links TRBV6-4 with TRBJ1-2; TRBD1 agrees at 8 bases. V was clipped by 6 bases and J by 3 bases; unmatched bases: 6. This CDR3 spans 14 amino acids. Germline V gene data show CDR1 as MRHNA and CDR2 as SNTAGT. CDR3 DNA sequence: TGTGCCAGCAGCCCGGACAGGGCTCACTATGGCTACACCTTC. It encodes CASSPDRAHYGYTF.

This clonotype was seen ten or more times. V usage is TRBV5-1 and J usage is TRBJ1-4; 7 positions match TRBD1. Per the germline V gene, CDR1 is SGHRS and CDR2 is YFSETQ. The CDR3 sequence is 15 residues long. The J segment lost 5 bases and the V segment lost 4 bases, leaving 8 bases of the junction unmatched. DNA of the CDR3: TGCGCCAGCAGCACATCCGGGACAGAGAATGAAAAACTGTTTTTT. As protein: CASSTSGTENEKLFF.

This clonotype was counted between two and nine times. The chain recombines TRBV6-5 with TRBJ1-2; D is perhaps TRBD1 (5 bases). V dropped 4 bases and J dropped 4 bases, with 19 bases sitting between them. Germline loops: CDR1 MNHEY, CDR2 SVGAGI. The CDR3 consists of 16 residues. This CDR3 reads CASSSARGFRGYGYTF. In nucleotides, the CDR3 is TGTGCCAGCAGTTCGGCCCGGGGGTTTCGGGGCTATGGCTACACCTTC.

This clonotype was seen at least ten times. The rearrangement links TRBV19 to TRBJ1-1; 7 bases match TRBD1. V lost 5 bases to trimming and J lost 8 bases; unmatched junction nucleotides: 8. This CDR3 has 13 residues. Germline V gene lookup returns CDR1 LNHDA and CDR2 SQIVND (reference sequence). This CDR3 is CASSPPGQQEAFF. As DNA, the CDR3 is TGTGCCAGTAGTCCCCCGGGACAGCAAGAAGCTTTCTTT.

This chain joins TRBV19 and TRBJ1-2; no reliable D call. Germline V gives CDR1 LNHDA, CDR2 SQIVND (reference sequence). V was trimmed by 6 bases and J by 8 bases, leaving 13 bases between them. The CDR3 sequence is 12 residues long. CDR3 coding DNA: TGTGCCAGTAGCCCTCGGGAGGGAGGCTACACCTTC. It codes for CASSPREGGYTF. Full variable domain (remainder filled in from reference TRBV19 and TRBJ1-2): DGGITQSPKYLFRKEGQNVTLSCEQNLNHDAMYWYRQDPGQGLRLIYYSQIVNDFQKGDIAEGYSVSREKKESFPLTVTSAQKNPTAFYLCASSPREGGYTFGSGTRLTVV.

The CDR3 DNA sequence: TGTGCCAGCAGCTTGCTGGGAACCACTGAAGCTTTCTTT. Protein: CASSLLGTTEAFF. The rearrangement joins TRBV7-9 to TRBJ1-1; D call uncertain. The V and J ends lost 3 bases and 4 bases respectively, with 9 bases between them. The CDR3 totals 13 residues. CDR1 SEHNR and CDR2 FQNEAQ come from the germline V gene (reference sequence).

This clonotype was counted ten times or more. V is TRBV7-6 and J is TRBJ1-2; the match to TRBD1 covers 8 bases. The germline gives CDR1 SGHVS, CDR2 FNYEAQ. The CDR3 extends over 14 amino acids. The V and J ends lost 5 bases and 5 bases, in that order; junction bases with no gene match: 7. CDR3 sequence: CASSPGTGGYGYTF. CDR3 DNA: TGTGCCAGCAGCCCCGGGACAGGCGGGTATGGCTACACCTTC.

The chain combines TRBV10-3 with TRBJ1-5; a weak D match, TRBD1 (5 bases). V gave up 6 bases and J gave up 5 bases, with 11 bases separating them. CDR1 is ENHRY and CDR2 is SYGVKD in the germline V gene. The CDR3 loop spans 13 amino acids. CDR3: CAIRGREDQPQHF. The CDR3 DNA is TGTGCCATCAGGGGCAGGGAAGATCAGCCCCAGCATTTT.

This clonotype was detected only a few times. J is TRBJ1-5 and V is TRBV5-5; 8 nucleotides agree with TRBD1. Germline trimming cut 4 bases from V and 6 bases from J; bases unmatched to any gene: 6. This CDR3 has 14 residues. Germline loops: CDR1 SGHKS, CDR2 YYEKEE (reference sequence). The CDR3, as DNA: TGTGCCAGCAGCCGGACAGGGTCGGCTCAGCCCCAGCATTTT. Protein product: CASSRTGSAQPQHF. Complete variable domain (other parts from reference TRBV5-5 and TRBJ1-5): DAGVTQSPTHLIKTRGQQVTLRCSPISGHKSVSWYQQVLGQGPQFIFQYYEKEERGRGNFPDRFSARQFPNYSSELNVNALLLGDSALYLCASSRTGSAQPQHFGDGTRLSIL.

This clonotype was seen a handful of times. The V gene is TRBV6-2 or TRBV6-3, the J gene TRBJ1-6; a possible D gene is TRBD1 (5 bases). This CDR3 is built from 13 residues. Germline V gene data show CDR1 as MNHEY and CDR2 as SVGEGT. With 5 bases removed from V and 11 bases from J, the gap between germline ends came to 13 bases. The CDR3 here is CASSHGTVTPLHF. CDR3 nucleotides: TGTGCCAGCAGTCACGGGACCGTGACACCCCTCCACTTT.

This chain uses TRBV9 with TRBJ2-7; unclear D gene. From germline, CDR1 is SGDLS and CDR2 YYNGEE. There are 12 residues in the CDR3. Trimming took 3 bases from V and 4 from J, leaving 8 bases between them. CDR3 in amino acids: CASSANPYEQYF. In DNA, the CDR3 is TGTGCCAGCAGCGCCAACCCTTACGAGCAGTACTTC.

A remark on this clonotype: The junction and the germline gene differ at one end; a read error may be behind it. The chain has TRBV2 and TRBJ2-7, with a tentative D call TRBD2 (6 bases). The CDR3 extends over 14 amino acids. The germline V gene has CDR1 SNHLY and CDR2 FYNNEI. In DNA, the CDR3 is TGTGCCAGCAGTGACCAGCGGGCCTCCTACGAGCAGTGCTTC. Translating gives CASSDQRASYEQCF. Drawing the rest from reference TRBV2 and TRBJ2-7, the complete variable domain is EPEVTQTPSHQVTQMGQEVILRCVPISNHLYFYWYRQILGQKVEFLVSFYNNEISEKSEIFDDQFSVERPDGSNFTLKIRSTKLEDSAMYFCASSDQRASYEQCFGPGTRLTVT.

The chain joins TRBV9 to TRBJ1-4; D remains ambiguous. The CDR3 runs 13 residues. CDR1 SGDLS and CDR2 YYNGEE come from the germline V gene. Trimming left V 3 bases short and J 7 bases short, with 10 bases between. The CDR3 DNA follows: TGTGCCAGCAGCGGGGCGCAAACTGAAAAACTGTTTTTT. Amino acids: CASSGAQTEKLFF.

This rearrangement joins TRBV6-6 to TRBJ1-2, with D uncertain. The CDR3 totals 13 residues. V lost 6 bases and J 8 bases, leaving 16 bases between the germline ends. Per germline, CDR1 MNHNY and CDR2 SVGAGI (reference sequence). The CDR3 loop is CASSPEGDEGYTF. CDR3 in DNA: TGTGCCAGCAGCCCAGAGGGTGACGAGGGCTACACCTTC.

There are many counts of this clonotype. The rearrangement uses TRBV4-3 and TRBJ2-5; possibly TRBD1 for D (7 bases). Per the germline V gene, CDR1 is LGHNA and CDR2 is YSLEER. CDR3 length: 15 amino acids. The V and J ends lost 1 base and 5 bases respectively, with 14 bases between them. The CDR3 spells CASSQVHRGGETQYF. The CDR3 region has the DNA TGCGCCAGCAGCCAAGTACACAGGGGAGGTGAGACCCAGTACTTC.

This clonotype occurred a few times. The CDR3 DNA follows: TGTGCCAGCAGTTTAGGGACAGGGCTTGGAAACACCATATATTTT. The encoded protein is CASSLGTGLGNTIYF. The J gene is TRBJ1-3, the V gene TRBV27; 9 nucleotides align to TRBD1. The V and J ends lost 2 bases and 3 bases, in that order; junction bases with no gene match: 2. The CDR3 spans 15 residues. Germline values: CDR1 MNHEY, CDR2 SMNVEV (reference sequence).

V gene TRBV7-9 combines with J gene TRBJ1-2, with 8 bases fitting TRBD1. V lost 5 bases, J lost 4 bases, and 9 bases stayed unmatched. This CDR3 has 15 residues. Germline-derived CDR1 and CDR2 are SEHNR and FQNEAQ (reference sequence). The CDR3 DNA reads as TGTGCCAGCAGCGCAAGGACAGGGACCGGCTATGGCTACACCTTC. This translates into CASSARTGTGYGYTF.